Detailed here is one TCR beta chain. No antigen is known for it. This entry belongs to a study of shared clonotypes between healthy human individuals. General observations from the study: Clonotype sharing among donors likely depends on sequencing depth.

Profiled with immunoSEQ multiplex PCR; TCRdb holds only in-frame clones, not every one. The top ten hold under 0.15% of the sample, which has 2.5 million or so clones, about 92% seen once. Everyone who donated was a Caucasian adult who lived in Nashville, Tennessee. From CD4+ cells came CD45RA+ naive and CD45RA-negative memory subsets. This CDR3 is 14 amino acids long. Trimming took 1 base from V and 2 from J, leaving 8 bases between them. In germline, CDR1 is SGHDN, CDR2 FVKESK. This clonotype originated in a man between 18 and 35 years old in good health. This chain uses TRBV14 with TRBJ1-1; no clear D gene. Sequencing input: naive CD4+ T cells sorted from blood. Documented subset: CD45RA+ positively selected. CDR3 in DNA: TGTGCCAGCAGCCAAGTCTGGGGAAACACTGAAGCTTTCTTT. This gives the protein CASSQVWGNTEAFF. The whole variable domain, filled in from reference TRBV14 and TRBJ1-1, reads EAGVTQFPSHSVIEKGQTVTLRCDPISGHDNLYWYRRVMGKEIKFLLHFVKESKQDESGMPNNRFLAERTGGTYSTLKVQPAELEDSGVYFCASSQVWGNTEAFFGQGTRLTVV.